This TCR beta chain derives from a study of blood T cell repertoires in COVID-19. Study as a whole: The origin of the acute and convalescent COVID-19 samples was the United States, Italy and Spain. T cells, B-cell-depleted T cells, or PBMCs provided the cDNA or gDNA that served as material.

The V and J ends lost 3 bases and 10 bases respectively, with 13 bases between them. The V gene's germline CDR1 is MNHEY and CDR2 SMNVEV (reference sequence). This CDR3 region has 14 residues. Clones were sequenced by immunoSEQ multiplex PCR, and TCRdb holds only the in-frame ones, with some missing. The sample has a few hundred thousand clones, approximately 89% seen once. The chain recombines TRBV27 with TRBJ1-6; weak D call: TRBD1 (5 bases). Input material: PBMCs or T cells enriched from blood (not recorded which). This sequence originates from a woman aged 40 to 49 who had recovered from COVID-19. CDR3 nucleotides: TGTGCCAGCAGTTTGGGACTCTTTAGGTCACCCCTCCACTTT. It specifies CASSLGLFRSPLHF.